This TCR beta chain was profiled in a study of CD4 T cells in relation to SARS-CoV-2 and coronaviruses. Regarding the study as a whole: Crossreactive clones expanded significantly less to SARS-CoV-2 than monoreactive clones.

Cryopreserved PBMCs were CD4-enriched, then split into naive and memory cells. Unmatched junction bases numbered 2, after V lost 1 base and J lost 1 base. This CDR3 has 15 amino acids. The germline gives CDR1 LGHNA, CDR2 YNFKEQ. Sequencing used immunoSEQ multiplex PCR; TCRdb keeps in-frame clones, though not all of them. The sample carries tens of thousands of clones, nearly 85% recorded once. As for this clone: What it binds is unknown.

The source of this sequence is an adult with COVID-19. V and J are TRBV4-2 and TRBJ2-3, with 7 bases that match TRBD1. Specimen: naive CD4+ T cells from PBMCs, cultured in vitro. Subset defined: naive CD4+ T cells isolated by negative enrichment. CDR3 sequence: CASSQGQGGTDTQYF. Written as DNA, the CDR3 is TGTGCCAGCAGCCAAGGACAGGGAGGCACAGATACGCAGTATTTT.